The clone carrying this T cell receptor beta chain was detected once. The data derive from a study of blood T cell repertoires in COVID-19. Study in general: PBMCs, B-cell-depleted T cells, or T cells provided the cDNA or gDNA that made up the material.

The CDR3 has 18 residues. In germline, CDR1 is SEHNR, CDR2 FQNEAQ (reference sequence). Trimming removed 1 base at V and 4 bases at J, with 19 bases between. Per the original methods: Reference gene primer amplification yielded estimated nucleated cell counts. The data were produced by immunoSEQ multiplex PCR, yet TCRdb's version contains in-frame clones alone and is incomplete. The DNA gave D and trimming, while V, J and clone size come from that table. The sample carries fewer than 500,000 clones, approximately 77% recorded once. This receptor was obtained from a human donor with acute or convalescent COVID-19. The donor label of this sample is uncertain. V gene TRBV7-9 combines with J gene TRBJ1-4; tentatively, D is TRBD1 (6 bases). The sample comprised peripheral blood. CDR3 sequence: CASSLVGARDTDNEKLFF. The CDR3 DNA sequence: TGTGCCAGCAGCTTAGTGGGGGCTCGGGACACTGATAATGAAAAACTGTTTTTT.